The source of this TCR beta chain is a study of cytomegalovirus exposure and HLA in healthy donors. Study results and caveats: Beyond CMV serostatus, there was no information to go on about immune exposure.

CDR1 MNHEY and CDR2 SMNVEV come from the germline V gene (reference sequence). The CDR3 contains 16 residues. V trimming: 2 bases; J trimming: 0 bases; junction bases outside the gene matches: 1. PCR was performed using 60 Vbeta and 13 Jbeta primers. Produced via immunoSEQ multiplex PCR; TCRdb's table is partial and in-frame only. Of about 130,000 clones in the sample, about 80% are singletons; the top ten hold 2.5% to 3.5%. Regarding this clone: Its antigen is unidentified.

V and J are TRBV27 and TRBJ1-6; 7 bases agree with TRBD1. The sample comprised PBMCs. The clonotype originates from a boy aged 2-15 years in good health and CMV-seronegative. CDR3 coding DNA: TGTGCCAGCAGTTTACAGGGGGTCTCCTATAATTCACCCCTCCACTTT. Translating it yields CASSLQGVSYNSPLHF.